One sample yielded the 13 T cell receptor beta chains listed below, sequenced in a study of coeliac disease (dated by TCRdb to 2022 to 2024). Library prep was done by the immunoSEQ multiplex PCR assay. The immuneACCESS repertoire file appears here via TCRdb, limited to in-frame rearrangements. These files lack a portion of the clones; in checked studies, under half of the deficit traces to unresolved V genes, and the cause of the others is not known. The sample table shows about 8,000 clones, and 57% are seen once. The top ten constitute around a tenth of the sample. Material: intraepithelial lymphocytes from the gut. What this sample's cell subset or site label stands for: intraepithelial cell (IEC) fraction of small intestinal biopsy. The receptors here all came from a woman aged 55-69 years with celiac disease.

The chain employs TRBV18 and TRBJ2-5, with D maybe TRBD2 (6 bases). The V gene lost 5 bases and the J gene lost 3 bases, with 10 bases spanning the gap. The CDR3 contains 13 residues. The germline gives CDR1 KGHSH, CDR2 LQKENI. The CDR3 loop reads CASSGREEETQYF. CDR3 DNA sequence: TGTGCCAGCTCAGGCAGGGAGGAAGAGACCCAGTACTTC.

The CDR3 sequence is CASTTSINEQFF. The CDR3, as DNA: TGTGCCAGCACGACTAGCATCAATGAGCAGTTCTTC. The chain is built from TRBV28 and TRBJ2-1; 7 bases match TRBD2. The CDR3 consists of 12 residues. The junction had 3 bases not matched to a gene; V was cut back by 7 bases and J by 6 bases. Germline values: CDR1 MDHEN, CDR2 SYDVKM.

The chain uses TRBV18 and TRBJ2-3; 12 bases map to TRBD2. Germline CDR1 is KGHSH and CDR2 is LQKENI. This CDR3 has 16 amino acids. Trimming at V came to 0 bases and at J to 4 bases, leaving 2 bases not matched to a gene. This chain's CDR3 is CASSPPRTSGADTQYF. The CDR3 DNA sequence: TGTGCCAGCTCACCACCCCGGACTAGCGGGGCAGATACGCAGTATTTT.

V gene TRBV9 combines with J gene TRBJ2-1, with 7 bases fitting TRBD2. CDR3 length equals 14 residues. V dropped 5 bases and J dropped 4; count of bases not matched to a gene: 6. From germline, CDR1 is SGDLS and CDR2 YYNGEE. The CDR3 region has the DNA TGTGCCAGCAGTCCAGCGGGACTTTACAATGAGCAGTTCTTC. Translation gives CASSPAGLYNEQFF.

This clone is medium-sized. This chain joins TRBV13 and TRBJ1-1; D is perhaps TRBD1 (5 bases). The ends were cut back, 3 bases at V and 10 bases at J, with 9 bases in the middle. Germline CDR1 PRHDT, CDR2 FYEKMQ (reference sequence). This CDR3 has 11 amino acids. Written as DNA, the CDR3 is TGTGCCAGCAGCTTTCGGCAGGGAGCTTTCTTT. Translating gives CASSFRQGAFF.

This chain connects TRBV6-1 to TRBJ1-3, with 7 bases aligning to TRBD1. Germline V lookup: CDR1 MNHNS, CDR2 SASEGT. J gave up 4 bases and V 0 bases, and 3 bases lay outside the gene matches. The CDR3 spans 15 residues. CDR3: CASSEASDRGNTIYF. In DNA form, the CDR3 reads TGTGCCAGCAGTGAAGCTTCGGACAGGGGAAACACCATATATTTT.

The V and J genes are TRBV4-1 and TRBJ1-2; D is uncertain. Germline V CDR1 and CDR2: MGHRA, YSYEKL. This CDR3 comprises 14 residues. V lost 0 bases to trimming and J lost 4 bases, with 9 bases between them. This chain's CDR3 is CASSQDGQVYGYTF. The CDR3 DNA reads as TGCGCCAGCAGCCAAGATGGGCAGGTCTATGGCTACACCTTC.

The CDR3 reads CSVIGQGGAYEQYF. The CDR3 nucleotides read TGCAGCGTAATCGGACAGGGAGGGGCCTACGAGCAGTACTTC. The chain uses TRBV29-1 and TRBJ2-7; maybe TRBD1 (8 bases). The CDR3 contains 14 residues. Germline V lookup: CDR1 SQVTM, CDR2 ANQGSEA. Trimming stripped 6 bases from V and 2 bases from J, with 17 bases between.

This clone is large. The chain combines TRBV7-9 with TRBJ1-2; D unresolved. There are 13 residues in the CDR3. With 7 bases removed from V and 2 bases from J, the gap between germline ends came to 11 bases. Germline V lookup: CDR1 SEHNR, CDR2 FQNEAQ (reference sequence). The CDR3 DNA is TGTGCCAGCACCTCCAGAACCAACTATGGCTACACCTTC. Protein sequence: CASTSRTNYGYTF. The variable domain in full, with the rest retrieved from reference TRBV7-9 and TRBJ1-2, is DTGVSQNPRHKITKRGQNVTFRCDPISEHNRLYWYRQTLGQGPEFLTYFQNEAQLEKSRLLSDRFSAERPKGSFSTLEIQRTEQGDSAMYLCASTSRTNYGYTFGSGTRLTVV.

This chain joins TRBV7-3 and TRBJ2-7; no clear D. Germline CDR1 SGHTA, CDR2 FQGTGA. The CDR3 runs to 13 residues. The ends were cut back, 5 bases at V and 0 bases at J, with 8 bases in the middle. The DNA for the CDR3 is TGTGCCAGCAGCCAAGACTCCTCCTACGAGCAGTACTTC. It yields the protein CASSQDSSYEQYF.

The V and J genes are TRBV29-1 and TRBJ2-7; D gene ambiguous. V lost 7 bases to trimming and J lost 0 bases, with 16 bases between them. Germline CDR1 is SQVTM and CDR2 is ANQGSEA. This CDR3 contains 14 residues. DNA for the CDR3: TGCAGCGCGGCAAATACAGTTAACTCCTACGAGCAGTACTTC. Protein product: CSAANTVNSYEQYF.

CDR3 coding DNA: TGTGCCAGCAGCCGCCCGGGACAGGGGATAATGAATGAGCAGTTCTTC. Its translation is CASSRPGQGIMNEQFF. This chain uses TRBV5-6 with TRBJ2-1; 10 nucleotides align to TRBD1. CDR1 and CDR2 from the germline V gene are SGHDT and YYEEEE. CDR3 length equals 16 residues. The V and J ends lost 4 bases and 7 bases, in that order; junction bases with no gene match: 11.

The gene calls are TRBV12-5 and TRBJ2-4; D may be TRBD2 (7 bases). The V gene's germline CDR1 is LGHNT and CDR2 FRNRAP. The CDR3 loop spans 13 amino acids. The ends were cut back, 6 bases at V and 5 bases at J, with 11 bases in the middle. The CDR3 DNA reads TGTGCTAGTGGGGACAGCGGGGAAAACATTCAGTACTTC. Its protein product is CASGDSGENIQYF.